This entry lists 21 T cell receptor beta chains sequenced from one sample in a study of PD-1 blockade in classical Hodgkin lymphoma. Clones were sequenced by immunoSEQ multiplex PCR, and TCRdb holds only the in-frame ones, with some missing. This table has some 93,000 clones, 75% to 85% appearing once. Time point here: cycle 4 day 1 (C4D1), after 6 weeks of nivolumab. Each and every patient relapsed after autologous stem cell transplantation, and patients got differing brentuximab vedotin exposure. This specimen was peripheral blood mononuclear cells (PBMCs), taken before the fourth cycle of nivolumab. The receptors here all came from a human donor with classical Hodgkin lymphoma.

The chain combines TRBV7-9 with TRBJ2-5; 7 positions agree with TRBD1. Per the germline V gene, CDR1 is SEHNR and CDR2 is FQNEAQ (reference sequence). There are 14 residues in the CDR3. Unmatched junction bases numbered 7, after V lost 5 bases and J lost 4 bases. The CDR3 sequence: CASSIQGKGETQYF. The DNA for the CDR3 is TGTGCCAGCAGCATACAGGGGAAGGGAGAGACCCAGTACTTC. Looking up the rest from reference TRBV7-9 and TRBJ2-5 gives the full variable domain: DTGVSQNPRHKITKRGQNVTFRCDPISEHNRLYWYRQTLGQGPEFLTYFQNEAQLEKSRLLSDRFSAERPKGSFSTLEIQRTEQGDSAMYLCASSIQGKGETQYFGPGTRLLVL.

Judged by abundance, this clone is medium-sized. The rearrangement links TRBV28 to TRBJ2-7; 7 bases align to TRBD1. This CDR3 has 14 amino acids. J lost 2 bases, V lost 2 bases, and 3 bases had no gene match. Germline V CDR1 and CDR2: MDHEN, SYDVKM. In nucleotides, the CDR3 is TGTGCCAGCAGTTTACCCGGGACAGCCTACGAGCAGTACTTC. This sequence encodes CASSLPGTAYEQYF.

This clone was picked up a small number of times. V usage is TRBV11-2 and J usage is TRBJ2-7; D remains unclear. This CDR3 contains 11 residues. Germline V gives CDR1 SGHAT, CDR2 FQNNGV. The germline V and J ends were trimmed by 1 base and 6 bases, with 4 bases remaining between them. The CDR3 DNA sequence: TGTGCCAGCAGCTTAGGGATCGAGCAGTACTTC. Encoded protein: CASSLGIEQYF. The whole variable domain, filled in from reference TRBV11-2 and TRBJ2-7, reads EAGVAQSPRYKIIEKRQSVAFWCNPISGHATLYWYQQILGQGPKLLIQFQNNGVVDDSQLPKDRFSAERLKGVDSTLKIQPAKLEDSAVYLCASSLGIEQYFGPGTRLTVT.

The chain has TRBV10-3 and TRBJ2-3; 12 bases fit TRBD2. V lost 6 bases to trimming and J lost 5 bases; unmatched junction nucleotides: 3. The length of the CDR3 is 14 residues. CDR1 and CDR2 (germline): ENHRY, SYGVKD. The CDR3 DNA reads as TGTGCCATCAGACCGGGACTAGCGGGAGATACGCAGTATTTT. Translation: CAIRPGLAGDTQYF.

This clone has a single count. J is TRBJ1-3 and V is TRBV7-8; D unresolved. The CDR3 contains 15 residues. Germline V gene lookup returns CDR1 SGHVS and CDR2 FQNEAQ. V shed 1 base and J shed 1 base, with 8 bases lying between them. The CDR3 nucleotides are TGTGCCAGCAGCTTAGTTAGGGAATCTGGAAACACCATATATTTT. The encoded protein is CASSLVRESGNTIYF. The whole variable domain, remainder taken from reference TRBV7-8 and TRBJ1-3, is GAGVSQSPRYKVAKRGQDVALRCDPISGHVSLFWYQQALGQGPEFLTYFQNEAQLDKSGLPSDRFFAERPEGSVSTLKIQRTQQEDSAVYLCASSLVRESGNTIYFGEGSWLTVV.

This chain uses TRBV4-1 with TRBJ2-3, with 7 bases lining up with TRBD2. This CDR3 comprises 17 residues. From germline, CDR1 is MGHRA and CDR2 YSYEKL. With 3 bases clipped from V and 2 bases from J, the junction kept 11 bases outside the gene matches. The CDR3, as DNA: TGCGCCAGCAGCCAGGTCGGCAACCGGGAGGTCACAGATACGCAGTATTTT. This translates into CASSQVGNREVTDTQYF.

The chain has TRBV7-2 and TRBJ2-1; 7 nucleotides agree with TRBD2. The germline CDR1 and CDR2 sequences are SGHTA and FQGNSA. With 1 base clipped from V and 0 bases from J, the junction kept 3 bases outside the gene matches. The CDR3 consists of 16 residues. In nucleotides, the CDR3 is TGTGCCAGCAGCTTAGGCCTAGCGGCCTCCTACAATGAGCAGTTCTTC. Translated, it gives CASSLGLAASYNEQFF.

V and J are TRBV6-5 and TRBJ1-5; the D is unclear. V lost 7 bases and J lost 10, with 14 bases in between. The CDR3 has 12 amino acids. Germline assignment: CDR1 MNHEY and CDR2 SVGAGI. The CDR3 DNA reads TGTGCCAGCACTCAGTCGGTCAGCCCCCAGCATTTT. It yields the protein CASTQSVSPQHF.

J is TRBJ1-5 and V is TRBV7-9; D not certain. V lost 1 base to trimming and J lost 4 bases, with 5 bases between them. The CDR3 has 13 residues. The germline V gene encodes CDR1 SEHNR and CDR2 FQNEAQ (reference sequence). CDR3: CASSLGQNQPQHF. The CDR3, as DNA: TGTGCCAGCAGCTTAGGCCAAAATCAGCCCCAGCATTTT.

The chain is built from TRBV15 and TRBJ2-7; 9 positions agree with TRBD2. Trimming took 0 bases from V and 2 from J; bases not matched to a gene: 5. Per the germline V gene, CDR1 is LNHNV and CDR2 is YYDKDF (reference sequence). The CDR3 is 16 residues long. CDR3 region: CATSRDLPSGAYEQYF. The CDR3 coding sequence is TGTGCCACCAGCAGAGATCTGCCTAGCGGGGCCTACGAGCAGTACTTC. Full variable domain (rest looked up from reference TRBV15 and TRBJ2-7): DAMVIQNPRYQVTQFGKPVTLSCSQTLNHNVMYWYQQKSSQAPKLLFHYYDKDFNNEADTPDNFQSRRPNTSFCFLDIRSPGLGDTAMYLCATSRDLPSGAYEQYFGPGTRLTVT.

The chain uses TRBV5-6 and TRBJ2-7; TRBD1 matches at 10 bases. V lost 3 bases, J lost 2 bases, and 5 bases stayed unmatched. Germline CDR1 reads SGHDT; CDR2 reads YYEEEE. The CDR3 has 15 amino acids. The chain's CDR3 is CASSSSGTGAYEQYF. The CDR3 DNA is TGTGCCAGCAGCTCGTCCGGGACAGGGGCCTACGAGCAGTACTTC.

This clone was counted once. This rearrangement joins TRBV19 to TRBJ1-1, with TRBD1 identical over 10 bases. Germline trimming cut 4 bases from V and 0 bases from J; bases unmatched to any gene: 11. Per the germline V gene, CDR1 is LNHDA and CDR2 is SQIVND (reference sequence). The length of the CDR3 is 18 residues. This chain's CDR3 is CASSSRQGAPLMNTEAFF. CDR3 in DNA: TGTGCCAGTAGTAGTCGACAGGGGGCCCCACTTATGAACACTGAAGCTTTCTTT. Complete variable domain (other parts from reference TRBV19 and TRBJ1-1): DGGITQSPKYLFRKEGQNVTLSCEQNLNHDAMYWYRQDPGQGLRLIYYSQIVNDFQKGDIAEGYSVSREKKESFPLTVTSAQKNPTAFYLCASSSRQGAPLMNTEAFFGQGTRLTVV.

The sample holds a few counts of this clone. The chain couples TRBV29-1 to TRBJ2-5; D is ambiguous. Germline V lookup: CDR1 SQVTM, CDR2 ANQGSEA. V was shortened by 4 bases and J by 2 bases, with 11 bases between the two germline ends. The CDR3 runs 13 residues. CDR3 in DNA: TGCAGCGTTGTTGGGCTACTGCAAGAGACCCAGTACTTC. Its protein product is CSVVGLLQETQYF.

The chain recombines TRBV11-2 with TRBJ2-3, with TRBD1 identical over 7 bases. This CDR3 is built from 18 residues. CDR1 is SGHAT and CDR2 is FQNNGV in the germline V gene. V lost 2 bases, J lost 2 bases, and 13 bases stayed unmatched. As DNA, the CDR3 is TGTGCCAGCAGCTTAAAAAGAGCCGGGACAGATTTCACAGATACGCAGTATTTT. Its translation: CASSLKRAGTDFTDTQYF.

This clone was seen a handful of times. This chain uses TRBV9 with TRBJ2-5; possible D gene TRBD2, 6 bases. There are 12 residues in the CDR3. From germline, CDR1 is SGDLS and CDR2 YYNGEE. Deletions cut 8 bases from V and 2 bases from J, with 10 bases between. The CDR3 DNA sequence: TGTGCCAGTAGCCGGGAGCAAGAGACCCAGTACTTC. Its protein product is CASSREQETQYF.

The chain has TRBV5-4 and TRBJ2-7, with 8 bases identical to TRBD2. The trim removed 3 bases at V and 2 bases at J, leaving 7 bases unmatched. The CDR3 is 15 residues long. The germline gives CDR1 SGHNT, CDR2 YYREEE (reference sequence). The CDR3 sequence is CASSWGREDPYEQYF. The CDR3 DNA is TGTGCCAGCAGCTGGGGGCGGGAGGACCCCTACGAGCAGTACTTC.

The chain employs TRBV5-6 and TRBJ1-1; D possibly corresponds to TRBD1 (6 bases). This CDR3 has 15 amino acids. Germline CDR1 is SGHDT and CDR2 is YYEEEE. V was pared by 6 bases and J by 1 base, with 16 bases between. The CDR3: CASTKTGGGNTEAFF. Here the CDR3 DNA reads TGTGCCAGCACCAAGACGGGAGGGGGGAACACTGAAGCTTTCTTT.

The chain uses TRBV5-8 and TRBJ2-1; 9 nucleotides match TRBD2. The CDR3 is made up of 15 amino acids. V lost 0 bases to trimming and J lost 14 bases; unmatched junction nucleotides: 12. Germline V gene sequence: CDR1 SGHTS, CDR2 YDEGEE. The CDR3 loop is CASSLVTGREGQKFF. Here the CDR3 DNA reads TGTGCCAGCAGCTTGGTTACGGGGCGGGAGGGCCAAAAGTTCTTC.

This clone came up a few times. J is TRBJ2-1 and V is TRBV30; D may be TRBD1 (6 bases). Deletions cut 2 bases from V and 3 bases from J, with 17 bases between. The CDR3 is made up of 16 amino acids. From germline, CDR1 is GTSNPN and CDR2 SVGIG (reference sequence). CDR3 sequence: CAWSPLQGFLYNEQFF. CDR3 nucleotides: TGTGCCTGGAGTCCACTACAGGGATTTCTCTACAATGAGCAGTTCTTC.

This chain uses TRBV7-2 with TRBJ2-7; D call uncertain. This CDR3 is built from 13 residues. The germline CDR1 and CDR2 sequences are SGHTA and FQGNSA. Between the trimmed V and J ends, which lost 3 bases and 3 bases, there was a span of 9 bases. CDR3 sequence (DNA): TGTGCCAGCAGCTTCCGACGTCGCTACGAGCAGTACTTC. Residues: CASSFRRRYEQYF. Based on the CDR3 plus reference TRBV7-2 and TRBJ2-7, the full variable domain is GAGVSQSPSNKVTEKGKDVELRCDPISGHTALYWYRQSLGQGLEFLIYFQGNSAPDKSGLPSDRFSAERTGGSVSTLTIQRTQQEDSAVYLCASSFRRRYEQYFGPGTRLTVT.

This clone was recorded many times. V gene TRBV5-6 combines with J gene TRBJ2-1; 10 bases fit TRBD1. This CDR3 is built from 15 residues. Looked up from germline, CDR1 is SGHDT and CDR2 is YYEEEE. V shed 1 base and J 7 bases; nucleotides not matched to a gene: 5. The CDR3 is CASSLRQGAFNEQFF. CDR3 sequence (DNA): TGTGCCAGCAGCTTGAGACAGGGGGCGTTTAATGAGCAGTTCTTC.